The 22 T cell receptor beta chains below were found in one sample sequenced in a study of blood T cell repertoires in COVID-19. Some clones are missing from TCRdb's copy, which holds only in-frame ones; the method was immunoSEQ multiplex PCR. The sample shows around 140,000 clones, around nine tenths of them seen only once. The sequencing sample was made of peripheral blood. Every receptor here comes from a man aged 55 to 70 with COVID-19, enrolled during active disease.

This chain joins TRBV11-1 and TRBJ2-1; tentative D call: TRBD2 (5 bases). The CDR3 runs 14 residues. Deletions cut 4 bases from V and 3 bases from J, with 10 bases between. Germline CDR1 and CDR2: SGHAT and FQDESV (reference sequence). CDR3: CASSSRAVYNEQFF. For the CDR3, the DNA is TGTGCCAGCAGCTCCAGAGCGGTCTACAATGAGCAGTTCTTC.

V usage is TRBV7-9 and J usage is TRBJ1-1; 7 positions agree with TRBD1. The J segment lost 5 bases and the V segment lost 6 bases, leaving 9 bases of the junction unmatched. CDR1 is SEHNR, CDR2 FQNEAQ, per germline (reference sequence). The CDR3 consists of 14 residues. CDR3 protein: CASSPHRGLTEAFF. The CDR3 DNA reads as TGTGCCAGCAGTCCTCACAGGGGCTTAACTGAAGCTTTCTTT.

The chain is built from TRBV19 and TRBJ2-2; maybe TRBD1 (6 bases). The CDR3 is made up of 12 amino acids. V was cut by 10 bases and J by 4 bases, with 10 bases left in between. The germline V gene encodes CDR1 LNHDA and CDR2 SQIVND (reference sequence). This chain's CDR3 is CATLRGTGELFF. CDR3 bases: TGTGCCACTCTCAGGGGCACCGGGGAGCTGTTTTTT. The full variable domain, with the rest looked up from reference TRBV19 and TRBJ2-2, is DGGITQSPKYLFRKEGQNVTLSCEQNLNHDAMYWYRQDPGQGLRLIYYSQIVNDFQKGDIAEGYSVSREKKESFPLTVTSAQKNPTAFYLCATLRGTGELFFGEGSRLTVL.

The J gene is TRBJ2-7, the V gene TRBV28; 9 nucleotides line up with TRBD1. This CDR3 contains 14 residues. Trimming cost V 2 bases and J 6 bases; bases outside gene matches: 5. The germline V gene encodes CDR1 MDHEN and CDR2 SYDVKM. The CDR3 DNA sequence: TGTGCCAGCAGTTTAAACAGGGGGCGTAGCGAGCAGTACTTC. Protein product: CASSLNRGRSEQYF.

This clone was seen a few times. The rearrangement joins TRBV4-1 to TRBJ1-1, with D possibly matching TRBD1 (6 bases). V was clipped by 0 bases and J by 0 bases, with 11 bases between them. Germline values: CDR1 MGHRA, CDR2 YSYEKL. The CDR3 is made up of 16 amino acids. CDR3 region: CASSQDRDTLNTEAFF. The CDR3 region has the DNA TGCGCCAGCAGCCAAGATCGGGACACGCTGAACACTGAAGCTTTCTTT.

This clone appeared a single time. The chain carries TRBV5-1 and TRBJ2-3, with 8 bases matching TRBD1. The ends lost 3 bases at V and 4 bases at J; junction bases unmatched: 7. The CDR3 length is 15 residues. CDR1 is SGHRS, CDR2 YFSETQ, per germline. The chain's CDR3 is CASSSGQGGADTQYF. The CDR3 DNA follows: TGCGCCAGCAGCTCCGGACAGGGCGGAGCAGATACGCAGTATTTT. The full variable domain, with the rest looked up from reference TRBV5-1 and TRBJ2-3, is KAGVTQTPRYLIKTRGQQVTLSCSPISGHRSVSWYQQTPGQGLQFLFEYFSETQRNKGNFPGRFSGRQFSNSRSEMNVSTLELGDSALYLCASSSGQGGADTQYFGPGTRLTVL.

V is TRBV30 and J is TRBJ1-1, with 10 nucleotides matching TRBD1. Trimming cost V 7 bases and J 7 bases; bases outside gene matches: 15. The V gene's germline CDR1 is GTSNPN and CDR2 SVGIG (reference sequence). The CDR3 is 15 amino acids. CDR3 sequence reads: CASRQGASRHGEAFF. The CDR3 DNA reads as TGTGCCTCAAGACAGGGGGCATCCCGGCACGGTGAAGCTTTCTTT.

The J gene is TRBJ1-2, the V gene TRBV6-6; D is unclear. This CDR3 region has 16 residues. Germline V gene data show CDR1 as MNHNY and CDR2 as SVGAGI (reference sequence). The V gene lost 2 bases and the J gene lost 2 bases, with 15 bases spanning the gap. CDR3 protein: CASSYPQIRSNYGYTF. In nucleotides, the CDR3 is TGTGCCAGCAGTTACCCCCAGATAAGATCGAACTATGGCTACACCTTC.

This rearrangement joins TRBV10-1 to TRBJ1-1, with 9 bases aligning to TRBD1. V was pared by 5 bases and J by 4 bases, with 5 bases of the junction left unmatched. CDR3 size: 14 residues. CDR1 and CDR2 (germline): WNHNN, SYGVQD (reference sequence). The CDR3 DNA reads as TGCGCCAGCAGTCGGGACAGGGTGTCCACTGAAGCTTTCTTT. It is translated as CASSRDRVSTEAFF.

This chain connects TRBV4-1 to TRBJ1-5; D is uncertain. With 0 bases removed from V and 2 bases from J, the gap between germline ends came to 8 bases. CDR1 is MGHRA and CDR2 is YSYEKL in the germline V gene. The CDR3 runs 15 residues. The CDR3 spells CASSQDVSRNQPQHF. The CDR3 bases are TGCGCCAGCAGCCAAGATGTATCCCGCAATCAGCCCCAGCATTTT.

The chain has TRBV5-4 and TRBJ2-7; possible D gene TRBD1, 6 bases. V dropped 4 bases and J dropped 7 bases, with 18 bases sitting between them. The germline CDR1 and CDR2 sequences are SGHNT and YYREEE (reference sequence). This CDR3 has 14 residues. The CDR3 DNA follows: TGTGCCAGCAGCCCACGGACAGTCACGGGGGAGCAGTACTTC. Amino acids: CASSPRTVTGEQYF.

V gene TRBV18 combines with J gene TRBJ1-1; 8 positions match TRBD1. The CDR3 length is 14 residues. Germline values: CDR1 KGHSH, CDR2 LQKENI. The V gene end was trimmed by 4 bases and the J gene end by 7 bases; junction bases not matched to a gene: 8. The CDR3 sequence: CASSRRTGTGEAFF. Here the CDR3 DNA reads TGTGCCAGCTCACGCAGAACCGGGACAGGTGAAGCTTTCTTT.

The chain couples TRBV7-2 to TRBJ1-3; unclear D gene. Germline lookup yields CDR1 SGHTA and CDR2 FQGNSA. The V end lost 3 bases, the J end lost 0 bases, and 9 bases lay between the germline ends. This CDR3 comprises 15 residues. CDR3 amino acids: CASSFGQISGNTIYF. The CDR3 nucleotides read TGTGCCAGCAGCTTTGGGCAGATCTCTGGAAACACCATATATTTT.

The chain uses TRBV10-3 and TRBJ2-5; D is possibly TRBD2 (5 bases). The V and J ends lost 4 bases and 2 bases respectively, with 8 bases between them. Germline V gives CDR1 ENHRY, CDR2 SYGVKD. The CDR3 spans 13 residues. CDR3 nucleotides: TGTGCCATCAGTGTAACGGGGCAAGAGACCCAGTACTTC. Its translation is CAISVTGQETQYF.

Remarks on this clone: The identical CDR3 is also encoded by other nucleotide sequences in the sample. The rearrangement uses TRBV2 and TRBJ1-2, with 10 bases fitting TRBD1. Germline CDR1 reads SNHLY; CDR2 reads FYNNEI. The CDR3 runs 12 residues. Trimming took 6 bases from V and 8 from J; bases not matched to a gene: 3. The CDR3 nucleotides read TGTGCCAGCAGGACAGGGGGCGGCGGCTACACCTTC. This encodes CASRTGGGGYTF.

CDR3 in DNA: TGTGCCAGCAGCCAAGTTACCGGGGGGGCCACAGAGACCCAGTACTTC. Amino acid sequence: CASSQVTGGATETQYF. V gene TRBV4-2 combines with J gene TRBJ2-5, with 8 positions matching TRBD2. The CDR3 totals 16 residues. The germline gives CDR1 LGHNA, CDR2 YNFKEQ. V was clipped by 1 base and J by 4 bases; unmatched bases: 8.

The rearrangement joins TRBV14 to TRBJ1-5; 9 nucleotides align to TRBD1. The trim removed 4 bases at V and 13 bases at J, leaving 5 bases unmatched. Germline CDR1 is SGHDN and CDR2 is FVKESK. The CDR3 length is 12 residues. This CDR3 reads CASSPGQGLQHF. The CDR3 nucleotides read TGTGCCAGCAGCCCAGGACAGGGGCTGCAGCATTTT. The variable domain in full, with the rest retrieved from reference TRBV14 and TRBJ1-5, is EAGVTQFPSHSVIEKGQTVTLRCDPISGHDNLYWYRRVMGKEIKFLLHFVKESKQDESGMPNNRFLAERTGGTYSTLKVQPAELEDSGVYFCASSPGQGLQHFGDGTRLSIL.

This clone has just one count. The chain uses TRBV5-6 and TRBJ1-6; TRBD1 aligns across 7 bases. The CDR3 length is 13 residues. Looked up from germline, CDR1 is SGHDT and CDR2 is YYEEEE. The V segment lost 4 bases and the J segment 9 bases; nucleotides outside the gene matches: 4. The CDR3 coding sequence is TGTGCCAGCAGCCCGGACAGGACTTCACCCCTCCACTTT. Translating it yields CASSPDRTSPLHF. Together with reference TRBV5-6 and TRBJ1-6, the CDR3 gives the full variable domain: DAGVTQSPTHLIKTRGQQVTLRCSPKSGHDTVSWYQQALGQGPQFIFQYYEEEERQRGNFPDRFSGHQFPNYSSELNVNALLLGDSALYLCASSPDRTSPLHFGNGTRLTVT.

The J gene is TRBJ2-2, the V gene TRBV5-4; D is possibly TRBD2 (6 bases). V was cut by 4 bases and J by 0 bases, with 16 bases left in between. The CDR3 loop spans 17 amino acids. The germline gives CDR1 SGHNT, CDR2 YYREEE (reference sequence). CDR3 loop: CASSPLRGVANTGELFF. CDR3 DNA sequence: TGTGCCAGCAGCCCCCTGCGGGGAGTCGCGAACACCGGGGAGCTGTTTTTT.

This clone was recorded only once. The chain couples TRBV19 to TRBJ1-6; 8 nucleotides line up with TRBD1. The CDR3 sequence is 15 residues long. CDR1 LNHDA and CDR2 SQIVND come from the germline V gene (reference sequence). With 5 bases clipped from V and 6 bases from J, the junction kept 6 bases outside the gene matches. CDR3 in amino acids: CASSSLTGGNSPLHF. The CDR3 bases are TGTGCCAGTAGTTCGCTCACAGGGGGTAATTCACCCCTCCACTTT. Full variable domain (remainder filled in from reference TRBV19 and TRBJ1-6): DGGITQSPKYLFRKEGQNVTLSCEQNLNHDAMYWYRQDPGQGLRLIYYSQIVNDFQKGDIAEGYSVSREKKESFPLTVTSAQKNPTAFYLCASSSLTGGNSPLHFGNGTRLTVT.

V is TRBV5-1 and J is TRBJ1-5, with 8 bases fitting TRBD1. Per germline, CDR1 SGHRS and CDR2 YFSETQ. Trimming at V came to 0 bases and at J to 7 bases, leaving 6 bases not matched to a gene. The CDR3 covers 15 residues. CDR3 bases: TGCGCCAGCAGCTTGGAGGCAGGGGGCAGACAGCCCCAGCATTTT. Its protein is CASSLEAGGRQPQHF.

The rearrangement uses TRBV9 and TRBJ2-5; TRBD1 matches at 9 bases. The length of the CDR3 is 16 residues. The germline V gene encodes CDR1 SGDLS and CDR2 YYNGEE. V lost 3 bases and J lost 2; bases outside the gene matches: 8. The CDR3, as DNA: TGTGCCAGCAGCGCGGGACAGGGTCGGGGTCAAGAGACCCAGTACTTC. Translated, it gives CASSAGQGRGQETQYF.